This T cell receptor beta chain was retrieved from a study of CXCR3-negative and CXCR3-positive naive CD8 T cells. Study-level results: Unlike memory cells, which differed, naive CXCR3-negative and CXCR3-positive cells had similar TRBV-TRBJ usage. The level of CXCR3 expression partially decreased after cryopreservation; the majority of assays used fresh PBMCs. A higher hydrophobicity marked the TRB CDR3s of CXCR3-positive naive cells versus CXCR3-negative naive cells. Much lower diversity was found in memory CD8+ cells, while both naive subsets had comparably high diversity.

Carrying UMI labels, the TRB cDNA libraries were prepared through 5' RACE. For each CDR3 protein, TCRdb gives one entry from its re-call of the 5' RACE reads, without DNA. Its listing shows roughly 59,000 distinct CDR3 sequences. CDR1 is SQVTM and CDR2 is ANQGSEA in the germline V gene. The CDR3 runs 12 residues. Cells classed as naive CD8+ T cells were CD45RO-CCR7+CD27+CD95-. As to this clonotype: Antigen: not known.

The clonotype was recovered from a human donor in good health. Some clones in this sample may be carry-over from other donors' samples. The chain employs TRBV29-1 and TRBJ2-7. Sequenced material: naive CXCR3+ CD8+ T cells from blood. Subset meaning: CD45RO-CCR7+CD27+CD95- naive CD8+ T cells expressing CXCR3 (TNR3+). CDR3 region: CSVDVADYEQYF.